This TCR beta chain was obtained from a study of T cell responses to AZD1222 COVID-19 vaccine. J was trimmed by 0 bases and V by 1 base; bases with no gene match: 1. The CDR3 has 15 residues. Germline V CDR1 and CDR2: LNHDA, SQIVND (reference sequence). This table comes from immunoSEQ multiplex PCR, and its TCRdb copy is limited to in-frame clones, with some not included. The sample consists of more than 120,000 clones, roughly 87% of them appearing once. This TCR derives from an adult who received the MenACWY meningococcal vaccine as a control. Sequencing used peripheral blood, obtained 28 days after the second dose of the MenACWY control vaccine. The chain combines TRBV19 with TRBJ2-3, with 7 positions matching TRBD2. The CDR3 sequence is CASSIAGGSTDTQYF. In DNA, the CDR3 is TGTGCCAGTAGTATAGCGGGAGGTAGCACAGATACGCAGTATTTT.